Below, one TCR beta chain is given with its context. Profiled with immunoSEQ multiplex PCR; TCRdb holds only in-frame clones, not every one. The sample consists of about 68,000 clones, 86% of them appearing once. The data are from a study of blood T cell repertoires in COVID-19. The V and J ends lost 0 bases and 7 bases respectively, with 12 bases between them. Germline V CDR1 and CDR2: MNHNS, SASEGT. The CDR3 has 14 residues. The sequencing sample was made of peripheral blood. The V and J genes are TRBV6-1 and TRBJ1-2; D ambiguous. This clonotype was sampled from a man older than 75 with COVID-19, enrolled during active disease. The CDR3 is CASSEAGGGSGYTF. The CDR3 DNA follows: TGTGCCAGCAGTGAAGCGGGTGGAGGATCTGGCTACACCTTC.